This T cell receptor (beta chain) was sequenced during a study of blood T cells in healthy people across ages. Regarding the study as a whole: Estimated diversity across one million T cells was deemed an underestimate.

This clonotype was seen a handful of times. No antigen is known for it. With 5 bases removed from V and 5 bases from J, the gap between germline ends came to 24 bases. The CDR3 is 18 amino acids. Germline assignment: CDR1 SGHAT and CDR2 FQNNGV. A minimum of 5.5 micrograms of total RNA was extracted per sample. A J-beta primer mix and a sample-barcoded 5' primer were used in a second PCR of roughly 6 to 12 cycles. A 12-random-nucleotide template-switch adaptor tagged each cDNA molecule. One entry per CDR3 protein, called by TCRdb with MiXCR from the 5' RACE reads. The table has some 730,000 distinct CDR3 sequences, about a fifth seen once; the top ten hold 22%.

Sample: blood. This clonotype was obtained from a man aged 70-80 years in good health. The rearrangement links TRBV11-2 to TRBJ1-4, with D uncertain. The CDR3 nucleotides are TGTGCCAGCAGCACCCGTCCCCCCGGTGCCCACGAAAATGAAAAACTGTTTTTT. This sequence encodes CASSTRPPGAHENEKLFF. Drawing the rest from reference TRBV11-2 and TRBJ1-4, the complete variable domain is EAGVAQSPRYKIIEKRQSVAFWCNPISGHATLYWYQQILGQGPKLLIQFQNNGVVDDSQLPKDRFSAERLKGVDSTLKIQPAKLEDSAVYLCASSTRPPGAHENEKLFFGSGTQLSVL.